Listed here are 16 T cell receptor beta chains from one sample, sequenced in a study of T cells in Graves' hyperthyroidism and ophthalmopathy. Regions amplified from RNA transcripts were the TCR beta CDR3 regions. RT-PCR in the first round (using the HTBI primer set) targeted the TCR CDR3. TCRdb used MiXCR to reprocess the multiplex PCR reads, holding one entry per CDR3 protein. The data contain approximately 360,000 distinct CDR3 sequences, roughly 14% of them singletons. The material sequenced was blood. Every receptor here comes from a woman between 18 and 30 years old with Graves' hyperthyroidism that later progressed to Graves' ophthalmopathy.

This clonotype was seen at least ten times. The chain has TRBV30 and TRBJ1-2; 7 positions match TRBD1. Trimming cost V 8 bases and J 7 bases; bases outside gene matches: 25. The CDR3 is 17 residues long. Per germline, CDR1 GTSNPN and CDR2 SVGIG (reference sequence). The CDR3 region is CARTGTDEPTNYGGYTF. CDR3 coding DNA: TGTGCCCGTACCGGGACAGACGAACCTACAAACTATGGTGGCTACACCTTC.

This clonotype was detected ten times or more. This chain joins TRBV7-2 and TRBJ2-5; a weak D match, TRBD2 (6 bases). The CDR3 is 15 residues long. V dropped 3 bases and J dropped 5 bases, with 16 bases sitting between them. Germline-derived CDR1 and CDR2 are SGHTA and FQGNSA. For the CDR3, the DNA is TGTGCCAGCAGCTTCACTAGCCTCGGTGCGGAGACCCAGTACTTC. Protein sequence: CASSFTSLGAETQYF.

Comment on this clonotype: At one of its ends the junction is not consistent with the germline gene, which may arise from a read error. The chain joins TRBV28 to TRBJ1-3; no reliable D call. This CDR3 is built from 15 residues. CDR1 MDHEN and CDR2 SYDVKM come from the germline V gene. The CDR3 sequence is CACSLSPGSGNTIYF. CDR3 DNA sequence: TGTGCCTGCAGTTTATCTCCGGGCTCTGGAAACACCATATATTTT.

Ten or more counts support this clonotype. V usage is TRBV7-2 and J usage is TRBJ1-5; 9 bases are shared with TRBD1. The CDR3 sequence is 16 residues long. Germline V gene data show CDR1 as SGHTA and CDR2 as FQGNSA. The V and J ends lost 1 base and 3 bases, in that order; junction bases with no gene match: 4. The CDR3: CASSLVGTGSNQPQHF. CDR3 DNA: TGTGCCAGCAGCTTAGTGGGGACAGGGTCCAATCAGCCCCAGCATTTT. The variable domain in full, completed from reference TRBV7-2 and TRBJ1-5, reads GAGVSQSPSNKVTEKGKDVELRCDPISGHTALYWYRQSLGQGLEFLIYFQGNSAPDKSGLPSDRFSAERTGGSVSTLTIQRTQQEDSAVYLCASSLVGTGSNQPQHFGDGTRLSIL.

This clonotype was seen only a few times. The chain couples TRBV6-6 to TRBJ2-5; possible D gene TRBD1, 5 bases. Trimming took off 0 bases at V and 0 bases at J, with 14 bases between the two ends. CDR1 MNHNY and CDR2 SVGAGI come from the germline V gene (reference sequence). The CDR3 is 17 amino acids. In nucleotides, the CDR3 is TGTGCCAGCAGTTACTCGAGACAGCTATTGTACCAAGAGACCCAGTACTTC. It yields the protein CASSYSRQLLYQETQYF.

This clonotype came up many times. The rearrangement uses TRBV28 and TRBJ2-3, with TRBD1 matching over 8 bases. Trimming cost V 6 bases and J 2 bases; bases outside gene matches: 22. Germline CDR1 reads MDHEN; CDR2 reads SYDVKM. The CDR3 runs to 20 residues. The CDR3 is CASREYRGSRSGFLTDTQYF. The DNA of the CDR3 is TGTGCCAGCAGGGAATACAGGGGGAGCCGGAGTGGTTTTCTCACAGATACGCAGTATTTT. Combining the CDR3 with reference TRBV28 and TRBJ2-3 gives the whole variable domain DVKVTQSSRYLVKRTGEKVFLECVQDMDHENMFWYRQDPGLGLRLIYFSYDVKMKEKGDIPEGYSVSREKKERFSLILESASTNQTSMYLCASREYRGSRSGFLTDTQYFGPGTRLTVL.

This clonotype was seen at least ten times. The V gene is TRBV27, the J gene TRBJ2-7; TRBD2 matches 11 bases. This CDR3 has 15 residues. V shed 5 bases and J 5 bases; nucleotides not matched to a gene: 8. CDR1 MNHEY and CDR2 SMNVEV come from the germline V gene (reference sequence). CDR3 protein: CASSQLAGVFNEQYF. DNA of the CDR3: TGTGCCAGCAGTCAACTAGCGGGAGTGTTCAACGAGCAGTACTTC.

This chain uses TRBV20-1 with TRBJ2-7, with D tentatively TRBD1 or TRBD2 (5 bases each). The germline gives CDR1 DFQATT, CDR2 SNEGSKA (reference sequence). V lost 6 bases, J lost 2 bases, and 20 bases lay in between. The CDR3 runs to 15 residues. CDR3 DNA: TGCAGTGCCACGTTTGGGACGGTGAGCCCCTACGAGCAGTACTTC. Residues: CSATFGTVSPYEQYF.

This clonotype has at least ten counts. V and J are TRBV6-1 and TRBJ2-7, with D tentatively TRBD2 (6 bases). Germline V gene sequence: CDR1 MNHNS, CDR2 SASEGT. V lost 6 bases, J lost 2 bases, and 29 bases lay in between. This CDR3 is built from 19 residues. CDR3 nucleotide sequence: TGTGCCAGCAGCAGGAGACCCTCAGGCCGTCTAGCGCCCCCCTACGAGCAGTACTTC. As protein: CASSRRPSGRLAPPYEQYF.

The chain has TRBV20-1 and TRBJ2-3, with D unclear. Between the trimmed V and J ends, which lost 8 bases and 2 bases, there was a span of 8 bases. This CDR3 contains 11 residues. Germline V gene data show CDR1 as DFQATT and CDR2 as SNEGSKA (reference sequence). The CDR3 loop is CSSQFTDTQYF. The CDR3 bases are TGCAGTTCCCAATTCACAGATACGCAGTATTTT.

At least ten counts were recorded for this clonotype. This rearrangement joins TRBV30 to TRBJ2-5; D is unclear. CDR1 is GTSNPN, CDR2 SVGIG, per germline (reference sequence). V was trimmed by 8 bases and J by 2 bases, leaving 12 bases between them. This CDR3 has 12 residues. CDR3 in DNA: TGTGCCATCAGACTGATGCAAGAGACCCAGTACTTC. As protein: CAIRLMQETQYF. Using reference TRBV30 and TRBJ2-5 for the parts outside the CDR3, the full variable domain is SQTIHQWPATLVQPVGSPLSLECTVEGTSNPNLYWYRQAAGRGLQLLFYSVGIGQISSEVPQNLSASRPQDRQFILSSKKLLLSDSGFYLCAIRLMQETQYFGPGTRLLVL.

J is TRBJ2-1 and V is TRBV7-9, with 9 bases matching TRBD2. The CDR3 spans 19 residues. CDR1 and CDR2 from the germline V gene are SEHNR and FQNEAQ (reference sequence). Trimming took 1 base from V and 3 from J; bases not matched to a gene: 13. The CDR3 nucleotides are TGTGCCAGCAGCTTAGTTGCTTTAGCGGGAGTGGGGTACTACAATGAGCAGTTCTTC. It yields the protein CASSLVALAGVGYYNEQFF.

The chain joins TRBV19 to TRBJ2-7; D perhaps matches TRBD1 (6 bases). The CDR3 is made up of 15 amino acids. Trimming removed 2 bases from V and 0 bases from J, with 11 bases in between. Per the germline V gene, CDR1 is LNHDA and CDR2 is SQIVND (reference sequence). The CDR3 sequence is CASSISLRGSYEQYF. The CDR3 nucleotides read TGTGCCAGTAGTATATCGCTCAGGGGCTCCTACGAGCAGTACTTC.

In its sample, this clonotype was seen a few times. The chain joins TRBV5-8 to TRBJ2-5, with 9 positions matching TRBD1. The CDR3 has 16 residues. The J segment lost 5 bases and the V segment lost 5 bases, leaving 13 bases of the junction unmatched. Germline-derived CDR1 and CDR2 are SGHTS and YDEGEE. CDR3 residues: CASRSRGQGRVETQYF. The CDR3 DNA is TGTGCCAGCAGGTCTCGGGGACAGGGCAGAGTCGAGACCCAGTACTTC.

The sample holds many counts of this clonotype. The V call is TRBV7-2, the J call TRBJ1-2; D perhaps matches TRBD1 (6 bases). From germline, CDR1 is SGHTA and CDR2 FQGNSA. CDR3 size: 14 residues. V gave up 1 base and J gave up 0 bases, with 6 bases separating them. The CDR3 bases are TGTGCCAGCAGCTTAGACAGGGCTAACTATGGCTACACCTTC. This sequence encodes CASSLDRANYGYTF.

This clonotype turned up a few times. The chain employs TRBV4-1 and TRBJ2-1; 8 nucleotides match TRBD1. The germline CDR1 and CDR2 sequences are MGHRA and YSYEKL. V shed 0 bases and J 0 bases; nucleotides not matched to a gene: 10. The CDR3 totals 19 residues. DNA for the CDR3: TGCGCCAGCAGCCAAGATAGAACAGGGGGTACGAGCTCCTACAATGAGCAGTTCTTC. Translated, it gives CASSQDRTGGTSSYNEQFF.